The entry below gives a single TCR beta chain sequence along with its context. Antigen specificity is unknown. A second roughly 6 to 12 cycle PCR used barcoded and J-beta primers. TCRdb passed the 5' RACE reads through MiXCR, listing each CDR3 protein once. The table has 380,000 or so distinct CDR3 sequences, approximately 51% seen once. The data are from a study of blood T cells in healthy people across ages. Study results and limitations: Observed TCR beta diversity per million T cells went down as age went up. This fall followed a roughly linear course with age. Total diversity from one million sequenced T cells was likely underestimated.

The TCR originated in a man in his 60s in good health. The sequencing input was blood.

The CDR3 sequence: CASIIQTNTGELFF. The CDR3 DNA reads TGTGCCAGCATAATTCAGACGAACACCGGGGAGCTGTTTTTT. The V call is TRBV6-1, the J call TRBJ2-2; the D is unclear. The germline CDR1 and CDR2 sequences are MNHNS and SASEGT. The length of the CDR3 is 14 residues. Trimming took off 7 bases at V and 0 bases at J, with 9 bases between the two ends.